The 4 T cell receptor beta chains presented below share a single source sample, sequenced in a study of cytomegalovirus exposure and HLA in healthy donors. The primer mix had 60 Vbeta and 13 Jbeta primers. Produced via immunoSEQ multiplex PCR; TCRdb's table is partial and in-frame only. Among about 180,000 clones listed, around three quarters were seen once. The specimen was PBMCs. These TCRs come from a young woman in good health and CMV-seronegative.

For the CDR3, the DNA is TGTGCCAGCAGCTTATCTGCCTCACAGTATACGCAGTATTTT. Residues: CASSLSASQYTQYF. The chain has TRBV7-2 and TRBJ2-3; D ambiguous. Germline lookup yields CDR1 SGHTA and CDR2 FQGNSA. V was cut by 2 bases and J by 7 bases, with 13 bases left in between. The CDR3 runs 14 residues.

This rearrangement joins TRBV7-2 to TRBJ1-3, with D possibly being TRBD1 (5 bases). The CDR3 spans 14 residues. Trimming shortened V by 5 bases and J by 4 bases, and 12 bases separated the two germline ends. Germline assignment: CDR1 SGHTA and CDR2 FQGNSA. CDR3 amino acids: CASSRLGPGNTIYF. In DNA, the CDR3 is TGTGCCAGCAGCCGCCTGGGGCCCGGAAACACCATATATTTT.

This chain connects TRBV30 to TRBJ2-1; the match to TRBD2 covers 10 bases. Trimming cost V 1 base and J 4 bases; bases outside gene matches: 7. Germline CDR1 is GTSNPN and CDR2 is SVGIG (reference sequence). The CDR3 totals 16 residues. The CDR3 protein is CAWSEAGGPGYNEQFF. CDR3 bases: TGTGCCTGGAGTGAAGCGGGGGGGCCGGGGTACAATGAGCAGTTCTTC.

This clone was seen more than once but under ten times. The chain has TRBV9 and TRBJ2-1; D call uncertain. Germline V gene lookup returns CDR1 SGDLS and CDR2 YYNGEE. The CDR3 has 14 amino acids. V was clipped by 0 bases and J by 12 bases, with 16 bases between them. The CDR3 DNA sequence: TGTGCCAGCAGCGTAGGGTCAGACATCAGTGGGCAGTTCTTC. Encoded protein: CASSVGSDISGQFF.